This TCR beta chain comes out of a study of blood T cell repertoires in COVID-19. Study-wide context: COVID-19 samples from acute and convalescent phases originated in the United States, Italy and Spain.

Enrolled through a virtual design, the participants were between roughly 18 and 95 years of age and came from fewer than 30 US areas. The CDR3 extends over 14 amino acids. V lost 0 bases to trimming and J lost 4 bases, with 9 bases between them. Germline V gene sequence: CDR1 MGHRA, CDR2 YSYEKL. Original analysis: Amplification of reference gene primers provided the estimated nucleated cell counts. The data were produced by immunoSEQ multiplex PCR, yet TCRdb's version contains in-frame clones alone and is incomplete. D and trimming were read from the DNA, whereas the V and J calls and clone size are those reported in that table. The sample holds 200,000 to 250,000 clones, roughly 87% seen once.

This receptor was obtained from a man younger than 30 with acute COVID-19. The V and J genes are TRBV4-1 and TRBJ2-5; D remains unclear. Sample: PBMCs or T cells enriched from blood (not recorded which). The CDR3 reads CASSQDLSRETQYF. CDR3 sequence (DNA): TGCGCCAGCAGCCAAGATCTGTCCCGAGAGACCCAGTACTTC.